A single sample gave rise to the 32 T cell receptor beta chains below, sequenced in a study of OX40 agonist ivuxolimab in advanced cancers. This table comes from immunoSEQ multiplex PCR, and its TCRdb copy is limited to in-frame clones, with some not included. The sample comprises roughly 30,000 clones, about 90% of which are singletons, and roughly 27% rests with the top ten. The material was CD4+ or CD8+ T cells sorted from blood, obtained in a trial of the OX40 agonist ivuxolimab. These receptors were collected from an adult with an advanced solid tumor such as melanoma, head and neck, liver or kidney cancer.

The V gene is TRBV4-2, the J gene TRBJ2-7; D is perhaps TRBD1 or TRBD2 (5 bases each). This CDR3 has 20 residues. The germline gives CDR1 LGHNA, CDR2 YNFKEQ. Trimming pared 1 base from V and 0 bases from J, leaving 25 bases between. The CDR3 reads CASSQGGPSLSLRSSYEQYF. In DNA form, the CDR3 reads TGTGCCAGCAGCCAAGGGGGACCGAGCCTGAGCCTTAGGAGCTCCTACGAGCAGTACTTC.

The chain is built from TRBV28 and TRBJ1-4; D might be TRBD1 (6 bases). Trimming pared 3 bases from V and 3 bases from J, leaving 20 bases between. The germline gives CDR1 MDHEN, CDR2 SYDVKM. The CDR3 contains 18 residues. The CDR3 nucleotides read TGTGCCAGCAGTTTGAGGGGGGGAGGCTATGGGGCTAATGAAAAACTGTTTTTT. This sequence encodes CASSLRGGGYGANEKLFF.

V gene TRBV7-9 combines with J gene TRBJ2-1, with no clear D. Germline V lookup: CDR1 SEHNR, CDR2 FQNEAQ (reference sequence). The ends were cut back, 5 bases at V and 9 bases at J, with 14 bases in the middle. CDR3 length: 13 amino acids. Here the CDR3 reads CASSPPRITEQFF. The CDR3 DNA reads as TGTGCCAGCAGCCCCCCTAGAATTACTGAGCAGTTCTTC.

This chain connects TRBV29-1 to TRBJ2-2, with 8 bases fitting TRBD2. Germline CDR1 is SQVTM and CDR2 is ANQGSEA. CDR3 length: 13 residues. J gave up 8 bases and V 6 bases, and 8 bases lay outside the gene matches. The CDR3 DNA follows: TGCAGCGTGGAACGGGGGGGCACGGGGGAGCTGTTTTTT. It encodes CSVERGGTGELFF.

This clone was picked up a small number of times. The chain joins TRBV19 to TRBJ1-1; 8 bases are shared with TRBD1. CDR1 and CDR2 from the germline V gene are LNHDA and SQIVND (reference sequence). J lost 1 base, V lost 5 bases, and 3 bases had no gene match. The CDR3 runs to 14 residues. CDR3 sequence (DNA): TGTGCCAGTAGTGTACAGGGGGGGAACACTGAAGCTTTCTTT. Residues: CASSVQGGNTEAFF.

This clone was observed a handful of times. V is TRBV2 and J is TRBJ1-1; D call uncertain. Germline V gene lookup returns CDR1 SNHLY and CDR2 FYNNEI. V was shortened by 8 bases and J by 2 bases, with 9 bases between the two germline ends. The CDR3 loop spans 12 amino acids. CDR3 DNA: TGTGCCAGCTGCGGAGAAAACACTGAAGCTTTCTTT. Its protein is CASCGENTEAFF.

The chain recombines TRBV5-1 with TRBJ2-7; the D gene is possibly TRBD1 (6 bases). In germline, CDR1 is SGHRS, CDR2 YFSETQ. V was clipped by 6 bases and J by 3 bases, with 13 bases between them. There are 13 residues in the CDR3. CDR3 sequence: CASTGQGSYEQYF. CDR3 bases: TGCGCCAGCACCGGTCAGGGGAGCTACGAGCAGTACTTC.

The V and J genes are TRBV27 and TRBJ2-5; D is ambiguous. This CDR3 is 13 amino acids long. Germline V gene sequence: CDR1 MNHEY, CDR2 SMNVEV (reference sequence). V lost 5 bases to trimming and J lost 5 bases, with 12 bases between them. This CDR3 reads CASSAEKWETQYF. The CDR3 nucleotides read TGTGCCAGCAGTGCGGAAAAATGGGAGACCCAGTACTTC.

This clone was recorded a few times. The CDR3 nucleotides read TGTGCCAGCAGCCCGGGACAGGGCAGGGAGCAGTACTTC. The encoded protein is CASSPGQGREQYF. The chain combines TRBV5-8 with TRBJ2-7; the match to TRBD1 covers 9 bases. The CDR3 loop spans 13 amino acids. CDR1 is SGHTS, CDR2 YDEGEE, per germline. V dropped 4 bases and J dropped 7; count of bases not matched to a gene: 6.

V gene TRBV6-6 combines with J gene TRBJ1-2, with D tentatively TRBD1 (5 bases). CDR3 length equals 15 residues. The ends were cut back, 2 bases at V and 3 bases at J, with 13 bases in the middle. Germline-derived CDR1 and CDR2 are MNHNY and SVGAGI (reference sequence). CDR3 sequence reads: CASSYGTRDDYGYTF. The CDR3 DNA follows: TGTGCCAGCAGTTACGGGACCCGGGACGACTATGGCTACACCTTC.

This chain links TRBV6-5 with TRBJ1-1; D ambiguous. CDR3 length equals 14 residues. Germline assignment: CDR1 MNHEY and CDR2 SVGAGI. Trimming stripped 1 base from V and 1 base from J, with 7 bases between. CDR3 amino acids: CASSYWAENTEAFF. In nucleotides, the CDR3 is TGTGCCAGCAGTTACTGGGCGGAGAACACTGAAGCTTTCTTT.

The rearrangement uses TRBV7-9 and TRBJ2-2; maybe TRBD1 (5 bases). Germline V gene data show CDR1 as SEHNR and CDR2 as FQNEAQ (reference sequence). The CDR3 consists of 14 residues. V was pared by 4 bases and J by 6 bases, with 12 bases between. Here the CDR3 DNA reads TGTGCCAGCAGCTCTACTGTGGGGCCCGGGGAGCTGTTTTTT. Translated: CASSSTVGPGELFF.

V is TRBV7-9 and J is TRBJ2-1; 9 positions agree with TRBD2. V was pared by 5 bases and J by 2 bases, with 7 bases of the junction left unmatched. Germline-derived CDR1 and CDR2 are SEHNR and FQNEAQ (reference sequence). The CDR3 has 16 residues. The CDR3 sequence: CASSINSGGTYNEQFF. Written as DNA, the CDR3 is TGTGCCAGCAGCATTAATAGCGGGGGAACCTACAATGAGCAGTTCTTC.

This chain connects TRBV7-8 to TRBJ2-7; D perhaps matches TRBD1 (6 bases). CDR1 and CDR2 (germline): SGHVS, FQNEAQ. The germline V and J ends were trimmed by 2 bases and 0 bases, with 11 bases remaining between them. This CDR3 has 15 amino acids. As DNA, the CDR3 is TGTGCCAGCAGCTTATATCAGGGGCCCTCCTACGAGCAGTACTTC. Protein: CASSLYQGPSYEQYF.

This chain connects TRBV7-8 to TRBJ2-3; D is undetermined. CDR3 size: 16 residues. Germline CDR1 is SGHVS and CDR2 is FQNEAQ. Trimming left V 3 bases short and J 2 bases short, with 15 bases between. CDR3 residues: CASSFPGAFATDTQYF. DNA of the CDR3: TGTGCCAGCAGCTTTCCAGGCGCCTTCGCCACAGATACGCAGTATTTT.

The rearrangement links TRBV5-1 to TRBJ2-1, with D possibly TRBD2 on 5 matching bases. The CDR3 has 12 residues. Germline V CDR1 and CDR2: SGHRS, YFSETQ. Between the trimmed V and J ends, which lost 4 bases and 8 bases, there was a span of 10 bases. CDR3 coding DNA: TGCGCCAGCAGCCCGGACTGGGATGAGCAGTTCTTC. Translation: CASSPDWDEQFF.

The V and J genes are TRBV2 and TRBJ1-1, with D possibly TRBD1 on 6 matching bases. The CDR3 loop spans 18 amino acids. The V gene lost 8 bases and the J gene lost 4 bases, with 29 bases spanning the gap. CDR1 is SNHLY, CDR2 FYNNEI, per germline. CDR3 loop: CASQVLGGVQGEGTEAFF. The DNA for the CDR3 is TGTGCCAGCCAAGTGTTGGGGGGGGTACAGGGTGAGGGCACTGAAGCTTTCTTT.

This chain joins TRBV6-1 and TRBJ2-7; the match to TRBD1 covers 9 bases. The CDR3 extends over 15 amino acids. V shed 6 bases and J 4 bases; nucleotides not matched to a gene: 10. The V gene's germline CDR1 is MNHNS and CDR2 SASEGT. The CDR3: CASSYRDRVYYEQYF. The CDR3 coding sequence is TGTGCCAGCAGCTACCGGGACAGGGTTTATTACGAGCAGTACTTC.

The chain joins TRBV5-1 to TRBJ2-3; D uncertain. Germline V gives CDR1 SGHRS, CDR2 YFSETQ. The CDR3 sequence is 17 residues long. With 2 bases removed from V and 0 bases from J, the gap between germline ends came to 16 bases. The CDR3 DNA reads as TGCGCCAGCAGCTTCCCAGCCCAAGGCCCCAGCACAGATACGCAGTATTTT. Its protein is CASSFPAQGPSTDTQYF.

The chain links TRBV30 to TRBJ1-6, with TRBD1 matching 9 bases. The junction had 11 bases not matched to a gene; V was cut back by 2 bases and J by 0 bases. This CDR3 has 19 amino acids. Germline values: CDR1 GTSNPN, CDR2 SVGIG (reference sequence). The DNA for the CDR3 is TGTGCCTGGAGTCGACACAGCCGGGACAGGGACTCCTATAATTCACCCCTCCACTTT. It translates to CAWSRHSRDRDSYNSPLHF.

This sequence joins TRBV19 and TRBJ2-5; 7 bases match TRBD2. The germline CDR1 and CDR2 sequences are LNHDA and SQIVND (reference sequence). The CDR3 length is 15 residues. J gave up 5 bases and V 2 bases, and 8 bases lay outside the gene matches. CDR3 amino acids: CASSIFAGDRETQYF. CDR3 DNA: TGTGCCAGTAGTATATTTGCGGGGGATCGGGAGACCCAGTACTTC. Supplemented by reference TRBV19 and TRBJ2-5, the full variable domain reads DGGITQSPKYLFRKEGQNVTLSCEQNLNHDAMYWYRQDPGQGLRLIYYSQIVNDFQKGDIAEGYSVSREKKESFPLTVTSAQKNPTAFYLCASSIFAGDRETQYFGPGTRLLVL.

The chain is built from TRBV5-5 and TRBJ2-1; 8 bases align to TRBD1. The V gene's germline CDR1 is SGHKS and CDR2 YYEKEE (reference sequence). The V and J ends lost 1 base and 9 bases, in that order; junction bases with no gene match: 9. The CDR3 runs 15 residues. CDR3: CASSLNLGQAVEQFF. DNA of the CDR3: TGTGCCAGCAGCTTGAATCTGGGACAGGCGGTTGAGCAGTTCTTC.

The chain is built from TRBV29-1 and TRBJ2-2; tentatively, D is TRBD1 (6 bases). The CDR3 extends over 11 amino acids. V was clipped by 4 bases and J by 7 bases, with 7 bases between them. Germline CDR1 SQVTM, CDR2 ANQGSEA. The DNA for the CDR3 is TGCAGCGTTGTAGGGGGCGGGGAGCTGTTTTTT. Amino acid sequence: CSVVGGGELFF.

J is TRBJ1-4 and V is TRBV6-6, with D tentatively TRBD1 (5 bases). Trimming left V 6 bases short and J 0 bases short, with 8 bases between. Germline V gives CDR1 MNHNY, CDR2 SVGAGI (reference sequence). The CDR3 sequence is 14 residues long. The CDR3 DNA follows: TGTGCCAGCAGAGGGGTTGCAACTAATGAAAAACTGTTTTTT. Protein product: CASRGVATNEKLFF.

The CDR3 reads CAASGANEQFF. CDR3 in DNA: TGTGCAGCCAGCGGGGCCAATGAGCAGTTCTTC. The chain carries TRBV19 and TRBJ2-1, with 7 bases matching TRBD2. CDR1 and CDR2 (germline): LNHDA, SQIVND (reference sequence). CDR3 length: 11 amino acids.

This clone was observed a single time. The chain employs TRBV27 and TRBJ2-2; 7 bases agree with TRBD1. Trimming at V came to 3 bases and at J to 6 bases, leaving 1 base not matched to a gene. CDR3 length: 13 residues. Germline CDR1 MNHEY, CDR2 SMNVEV (reference sequence). This chain's CDR3 is CASSFDRAGELFF. The CDR3 DNA reads TGTGCCAGCAGTTTCGACAGGGCCGGGGAGCTGTTTTTT.

V is TRBV7-9 and J is TRBJ1-4; no clear D. CDR1 and CDR2 (germline): SEHNR, FQNEAQ (reference sequence). V shed 5 bases and J shed 6 bases, with 13 bases lying between them. The CDR3 covers 14 residues. The CDR3 loop reads CASSPRLGDEKLFF. The CDR3 DNA reads TGTGCCAGCAGCCCTCGACTGGGTGATGAAAAACTGTTTTTT.

The V gene is TRBV11-2, the J gene TRBJ1-2, with 11 bases identical to TRBD1. The ends lost 5 bases at V and 5 bases at J; junction bases unmatched: 7. The CDR3 loop spans 15 amino acids. Germline CDR1 SGHAT, CDR2 FQNNGV. CDR3 loop: CASSQGQGASYGYTF. The CDR3 coding sequence is TGTGCCAGCAGCCAAGGACAGGGGGCTTCTTATGGCTACACCTTC.

This clone appeared a single time. This sequence joins TRBV27 and TRBJ2-5; D possibly corresponds to TRBD2 (5 bases). V lost 4 bases and J 1 base, leaving 7 bases between the germline ends. CDR3 size: 13 residues. The germline CDR1 and CDR2 sequences are MNHEY and SMNVEV (reference sequence). The CDR3 nucleotides read TGTGCCAGCAGTTGGAGGAGCCAAGAGACCCAGTACTTC. Encoded protein: CASSWRSQETQYF.

Details on this clone: The sample carries other DNA sequences with the same CDR3. This chain connects TRBV5-6 to TRBJ2-7, with a tentative D call TRBD1 (6 bases). Trimming removed 3 bases at V and 0 bases at J, with 10 bases between. The CDR3 runs to 14 residues. The germline gives CDR1 SGHDT, CDR2 YYEEEE. Written as DNA, the CDR3 is TGTGCCAGCAGCTCACAGGGCCGCTCCTACGAGCAGTACTTC. This gives the protein CASSSQGRSYEQYF.

V is TRBV19 and J is TRBJ1-1; 8 positions match TRBD1. V gave up 5 bases and J gave up 6 bases; unmatched junction bases: 5. Germline-derived CDR1 and CDR2 are LNHDA and SQIVND (reference sequence). The CDR3 is made up of 13 amino acids. The CDR3: CASSVLTGAEAFF. The DNA of the CDR3 is TGTGCCAGTAGTGTCCTGACAGGGGCTGAAGCTTTCTTT.

The rearrangement uses TRBV6-5 and TRBJ2-5; D is uncertain. This CDR3 is 15 amino acids long. V was pared by 0 bases and J by 3 bases, with 11 bases between. From germline, CDR1 is MNHEY and CDR2 SVGAGI. CDR3 residues: CASSYSFGLEETQYF. In DNA form, the CDR3 reads TGTGCCAGCAGTTACTCGTTTGGTCTGGAAGAGACCCAGTACTTC.